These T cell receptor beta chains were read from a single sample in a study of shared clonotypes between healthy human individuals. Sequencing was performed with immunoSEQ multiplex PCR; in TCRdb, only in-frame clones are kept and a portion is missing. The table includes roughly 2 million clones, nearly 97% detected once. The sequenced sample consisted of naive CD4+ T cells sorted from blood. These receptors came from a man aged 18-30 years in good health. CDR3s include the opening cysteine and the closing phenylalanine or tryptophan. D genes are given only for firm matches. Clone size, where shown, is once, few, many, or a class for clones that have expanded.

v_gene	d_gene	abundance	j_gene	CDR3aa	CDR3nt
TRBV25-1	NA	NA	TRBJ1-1	CASRGGAGAEAFF	TGTGCCAGCAGGGGAGGGGCAGGGGCTGAAGCTTTCTTT
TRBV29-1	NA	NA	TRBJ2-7	CSVGSQGYEQYF	TGCAGCGTCGGATCCCAAGGCTACGAGCAGTACTTC
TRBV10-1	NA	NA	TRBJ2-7	CASSEQPGYF	TGCGCCAGCAGTGAACAACCTGGGTACTTC
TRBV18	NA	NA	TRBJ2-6	CASSPSGSRSGANVLTF	TGTGCCAGCTCACCATCAGGCAGCCGCTCTGGGGCCAACGTCCTGACTTTC
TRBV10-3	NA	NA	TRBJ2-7	CAISADGSQVEQYF	TGTGCCATCAGTGCAGACGGGTCCCAGGTAGAGCAGTACTTC
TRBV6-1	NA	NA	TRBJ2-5	CASSDGTAGQETQYF	TGTGCCAGCAGCGACGGGACAGCGGGCCAAGAGACCCAGTACTTC
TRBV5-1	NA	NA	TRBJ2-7	CASSLNSDPTYEQYF	TGCGCCAGCAGCTTGAACAGCGATCCAACCTACGAGCAGTACTTC
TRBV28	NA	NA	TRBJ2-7	CASSLLAGDRGQYF	TGTGCCAGCAGTTTATTGGCAGGGGATCGGGGACAGTACTTC
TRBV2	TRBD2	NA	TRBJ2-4	CASSETSGIQYF	TGTGCCAGCAGTGAGACTAGCGGCATTCAGTACTTC
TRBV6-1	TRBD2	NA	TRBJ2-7	CASSVGASGSYEQYF	TGTGCCAGCAGTGTGGGCGCTAGCGGGAGCTACGAGCAGTACTTC
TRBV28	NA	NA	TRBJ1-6	CASSLSPGAGNSPLHF	TGTGCCAGCAGTTTATCGCCAGGGGCAGGGAATTCACCCCTCCACTTT
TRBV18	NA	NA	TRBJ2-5	CASSPQVFRETQYF	TGTGCCAGCTCACCACAAGTATTCCGAGAGACCCAGTACTTC
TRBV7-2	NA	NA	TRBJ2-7	CASSLTAPGPYEQYF	TGTGCCAGCAGCTTAACGGCCCCCGGCCCCTACGAGCAGTACTTC
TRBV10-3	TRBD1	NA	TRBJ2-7	CAISTDRGQYEQYF	TGTGCCATCTCGACGGACAGGGGGCAGTACGAGCAGTACTTC
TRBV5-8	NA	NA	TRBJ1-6	CASRSGQGYSPLHF	TGTGCCAGCCGTTCCGGGCAGGGGTATTCACCCCTCCACTTT
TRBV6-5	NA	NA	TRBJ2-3	CASSYSRGTSTDTQYF	TGTGCCAGCAGTTACTCGCGGGGTACTAGCACAGATACGCAGTATTTT
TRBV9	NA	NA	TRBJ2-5	CASSNRDGVPGTQYF	TGTGCCAGCAGCAACCGGGACGGAGTACCCGGGACCCAGTACTTC
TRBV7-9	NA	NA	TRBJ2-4	CASSLNKNIQYF	TGTGCCAGCAGCTTAAACAAGAACATTCAGTACTTC
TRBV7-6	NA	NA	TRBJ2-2	CASSLGGARNTGELFF	TGTGCCAGCAGCTTAGGGGGGGCGCGGAACACCGGGGAGCTGTTTTTT
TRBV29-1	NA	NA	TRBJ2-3	CSVEEVPASTDTQYF	TGCAGCGTTGAAGAGGTCCCGGCTAGCACAGATACGCAGTATTTT
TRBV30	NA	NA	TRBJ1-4	CAVRRQGSTNEKLFF	TGTGCCGTTCGACGGCAGGGCTCGACTAATGAAAAACTGTTTTTT
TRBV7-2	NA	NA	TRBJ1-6	CASSLVSGPSPLHF	TGTGCCAGCAGCTTAGTGTCAGGGCCCTCACCCCTCCACTTT
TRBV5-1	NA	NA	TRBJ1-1	CASSLGVLDTEAFF	TGCGCCAGCAGCTTGGGGGTATTAGACACTGAAGCTTTCTTT
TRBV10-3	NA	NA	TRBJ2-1	CAIRGGSYNEQFF	TGTGCCATCAGAGGCGGGTCCTACAATGAGCAGTTCTTC
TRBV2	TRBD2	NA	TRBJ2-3	CASRKAGGTDTQYF	TGTGCCAGCAGGAAAGCGGGAGGGACAGATACGCAGTATTTT
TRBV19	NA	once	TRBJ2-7	CASSRATGLVNYEQYF	TGTGCCAGTAGTAGGGCGACTGGGCTTGTGAACTACGAGCAGTACTTC
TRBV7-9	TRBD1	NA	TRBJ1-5	CASSLWTGDGNQPQHF	TGTGCCAGCAGCTTATGGACAGGGGATGGCAATCAGCCCCAGCATTTT
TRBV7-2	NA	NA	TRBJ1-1	CASSQQGMNTEAFF	TGTGCCAGCAGTCAGCAGGGGATGAACACTGAAGCTTTCTTT
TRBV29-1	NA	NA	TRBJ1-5	CSASGGQSNQPQHF	TGCAGCGCGTCGGGAGGGCAGAGCAATCAGCCCCAGCATTTT
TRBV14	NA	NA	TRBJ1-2	CASSQMDSNYGYTF	TGTGCCAGCAGTCAAATGGACAGCAACTATGGCTACACCTTC
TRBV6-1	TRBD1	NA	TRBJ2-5	CASSVPGTGARETQYF	TGTGCCAGCAGTGTTCCCGGGACAGGGGCCAGGGAGACCCAGTACTTC
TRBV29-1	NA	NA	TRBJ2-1	CSVSFQGNEQFF	TGCAGCGTAAGTTTCCAGGGCAATGAGCAGTTCTTC
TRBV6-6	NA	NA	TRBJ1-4	CASSYSAQSGEKLFF	TGTGCCAGCAGTTACTCAGCCCAAAGCGGTGAAAAACTGTTTTTT
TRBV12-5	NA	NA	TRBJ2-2	CASGLKVRESNTGELFF	TGTGCTAGTGGTTTAAAGGTACGGGAATCGAACACCGGGGAGCTGTTTTTT
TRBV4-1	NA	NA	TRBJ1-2	CASSQARILPTSGYTF	TGCGCCAGCAGCCAAGCCCGTATATTACCCACCTCGGGCTACACCTTC
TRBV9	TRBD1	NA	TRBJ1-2	CASSVGDRGIGYTF	TGTGCCAGCAGCGTAGGGGACAGGGGCATTGGCTACACCTTC
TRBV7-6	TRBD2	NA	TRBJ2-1	CASSLAELAGLNEQFF	TGTGCCAGCAGCTTAGCGGAGCTAGCGGGGTTAAATGAGCAGTTCTTC
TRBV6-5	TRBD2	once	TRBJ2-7	CASSYATSGSKYEQYF	TGTGCCAGCAGTTACGCGACTAGCGGGAGTAAGTACGAGCAGTACTTC
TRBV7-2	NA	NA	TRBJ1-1	CASSFARMNTEAFF	TGTGCCAGCAGCTTCGCCAGGATGAACACTGAAGCTTTCTTT
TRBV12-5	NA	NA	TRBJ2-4	CASAPLRSGNIQYF	TGTGCTAGCGCCCCCCTACGGAGCGGAAACATTCAGTACTTC
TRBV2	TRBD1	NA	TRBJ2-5	CASKSDRVQETQYF	TGTGCCAGCAAGTCGGACAGGGTCCAAGAGACCCAGTACTTC
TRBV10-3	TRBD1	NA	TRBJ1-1	CAIRQGVENTEAFF	TGTGCCATCCGACAGGGGGTAGAGAACACTGAAGCTTTCTTT
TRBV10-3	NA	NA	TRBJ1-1	CAISAPGGEAFF	TGTGCCATCAGTGCTCCCGGGGGTGAAGCTTTCTTT
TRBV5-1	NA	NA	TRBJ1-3	CASSAGGSGNTIYF	TGCGCCAGCAGCGCGGGGGGGTCCGGAAACACCATATATTTT
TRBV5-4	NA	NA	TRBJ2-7	CASSLGAGGSWEQYF	TGTGCCAGCAGCTTGGGGGCAGGTGGATCGTGGGAGCAGTACTTC
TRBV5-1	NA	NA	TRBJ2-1	CASSLGQAGYNEQFF	TGCGCCAGCAGCTTGGGTCAGGCGGGCTACAATGAGCAGTTCTTC
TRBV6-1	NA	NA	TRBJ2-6	CASSGVPRVSGANVLTF	TGTGCCAGCAGTGGAGTCCCGAGAGTATCTGGGGCCAACGTCCTGACTTTC
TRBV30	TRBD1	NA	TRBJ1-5	CAWSPRTGANQPQHF	TGTGCCTGGAGTCCACGGACAGGGGCCAATCAGCCCCAGCATTTT